This note documents a single TCR beta chain sequence. The entry originates in a study of OX40 agonist ivuxolimab in advanced cancers. Clones were read by immunoSEQ multiplex PCR, and TCRdb kept only the in-frame ones, dropping some. The data contain 50,000 to 55,000 clones, over 75% of them singletons. Trimming cost V 3 bases and J 4 bases; bases outside gene matches: 2. This CDR3 contains 14 residues. Germline loops: CDR1 SEHNR, CDR2 FQNEAQ (reference sequence). This sequence originates from an adult with an advanced solid tumor such as melanoma, head and neck, liver or kidney cancer. The V gene is TRBV7-9, the J gene TRBJ2-2; 7 bases are a match to TRBD1. The sequencing used CD4+ or CD8+ T cells sorted from blood, collected in a trial of the OX40 agonist ivuxolimab. For the CDR3, the DNA is TGTGCCAGCAGCTTCGACAGGGCCACCGGGGAGCTGTTTTTT. Translating gives CASSFDRATGELFF.